These 20 T cell receptor beta chains were sequenced from one sample in a study of blood T cell repertoires in COVID-19. The method was immunoSEQ multiplex PCR; TCRdb's version includes in-frame clones alone and lacks a portion of them. The table lists approximately 270,000 clones, roughly 91% of them singletons, with around 0.88% in the top ten. The sample comprised peripheral blood. The source of these receptors is a man aged 25-45 years with acute or convalescent COVID-19.

CDR3 coding DNA: TGTGCCAGCAGCCCAAGAGGGAACACCGGGGAGCTGTTTTTT. This gives the protein CASSPRGNTGELFF. This chain connects TRBV11-3 to TRBJ2-2; D is unresolved. The CDR3 consists of 14 residues. In germline, CDR1 is SGHNT, CDR2 YENEEA. The V gene lost 5 bases and the J gene lost 1 base, with 8 bases spanning the gap.

In its sample, this clone was seen a few times. The chain uses TRBV27 and TRBJ1-6; D gene ambiguous. CDR3 length equals 14 residues. Germline V gene lookup returns CDR1 MNHEY and CDR2 SMNVEV (reference sequence). Trimming took 5 bases from V and 4 from J, leaving 9 bases between them. CDR3 nucleotide sequence: TGTGCCAGCAGTGTTGAGGGTTATAATTCACCCCTCCACTTT. This sequence encodes CASSVEGYNSPLHF.

This rearrangement joins TRBV27 to TRBJ1-2; 9 positions match TRBD1. The CDR3 has 13 residues. In germline, CDR1 is MNHEY, CDR2 SMNVEV (reference sequence). J lost 8 bases, V lost 3 bases, and 4 bases had no gene match. The chain's CDR3 is CASSLEGQGGYTF. CDR3 DNA sequence: TGTGCCAGCAGTTTGGAAGGACAGGGGGGCTACACCTTC.

This clone was counted between two and nine times. The gene calls are TRBV5-1 and TRBJ2-5, with D tentatively TRBD1 (7 bases). V was trimmed by 6 bases and J by 9 bases, leaving 27 bases between them. This CDR3 is built from 16 residues. The germline V gene encodes CDR1 SGHRS and CDR2 YFSETQ. Here the CDR3 DNA reads TGCGCCAGCATTCCCCGCACAGGGGACTTTCTAAGAGCCCAGTACTTC. Its translation is CASIPRTGDFLRAQYF.

This chain uses TRBV7-6 with TRBJ2-1; 11 bases are shared with TRBD2. V lost 1 base to trimming and J lost 7 bases; unmatched junction nucleotides: 6. From germline, CDR1 is SGHVS and CDR2 FNYEAQ. CDR3 length equals 16 residues. The CDR3 region has the DNA TGTGCCAGCAGCTTAGTTGGGACTAGCGGAACTAATGAGCAGTTCTTC. This gives the protein CASSLVGTSGTNEQFF.

The chain links TRBV2 to TRBJ1-1; TRBD1 matches at 9 bases. Unmatched junction bases numbered 10, after V lost 6 bases and J lost 5 bases. CDR3 size: 15 residues. Germline V lookup: CDR1 SNHLY, CDR2 FYNNEI. CDR3 sequence reads: CASRRDRAQRTEAFF. The DNA for the CDR3 is TGTGCCAGCAGACGGGACAGGGCCCAGCGGACTGAAGCTTTCTTT.

V is TRBV5-1 and J is TRBJ2-2; D unclear. The CDR3 has 13 amino acids. V lost 4 bases and J 7 bases, leaving 11 bases between the germline ends. The germline gives CDR1 SGHRS, CDR2 YFSETQ. The CDR3 region is CASSALHRGELFF. The CDR3 region has the DNA TGCGCCAGCAGCGCACTCCACCGCGGGGAGCTGTTTTTT.

This chain uses TRBV28 with TRBJ2-1; the match to TRBD2 covers 8 bases. The ends lost 3 bases at V and 9 bases at J; junction bases unmatched: 13. The CDR3 has 16 amino acids. The germline gives CDR1 MDHEN, CDR2 SYDVKM. CDR3 residues: CASSFGAGAGGTEQFF. CDR3 nucleotide sequence: TGTGCCAGCAGTTTTGGGGCAGGGGCGGGAGGAACTGAGCAGTTCTTC.

V is TRBV14 and J is TRBJ1-2; a possible D gene is TRBD1 (5 bases). This CDR3 is built from 17 residues. V was shortened by 4 bases and J by 4 bases, with 22 bases between the two germline ends. The germline V gene encodes CDR1 SGHDN and CDR2 FVKESK. CDR3 in DNA: TGTGCCAGCAGCCCTCTAAATAATGGGGGGAGTAGCTATGGCTACACCTTC. It yields the protein CASSPLNNGGSSYGYTF.

Notes on this clone: The junction does not match germline at one end; this may be a read error. The rearrangement uses TRBV10-1 and TRBJ1-5, with TRBD1 identical over 7 bases. Germline V gene lookup returns CDR1 WNHNN and CDR2 SYGVQD (reference sequence). CDR3 length: 11 residues. The CDR3 DNA reads TGCGCCGCAAGGGACAGCGGATCGTCCTATTTT. Its translation is CAARDSGSSYF.

A remark on this clone: Other nucleotide sequences in the sample specify the same CDR3. CDR3 residues: CASSRGLSSYNEQFF. The DNA for the CDR3 is TGTGCCAGTAGCAGAGGGCTGAGCTCCTACAATGAGCAGTTCTTC. The chain links TRBV19 to TRBJ2-1; D is possibly TRBD2 (5 bases). Germline assignment: CDR1 LNHDA and CDR2 SQIVND (reference sequence). This CDR3 contains 15 residues. V lost 6 bases and J 0 bases, leaving 12 bases between the germline ends.

The rearrangement joins TRBV7-6 to TRBJ2-2, with D tentatively TRBD2 (6 bases). From germline, CDR1 is SGHVS and CDR2 FNYEAQ. This CDR3 is 16 amino acids long. Trimming cost V 0 bases and J 2 bases, with 10 bases left between them. For the CDR3, the DNA is TGTGCCAGCAGCTTAGCGCCGGGAGCTAACACCGGGGAGCTGTTTTTT. It codes for CASSLAPGANTGELFF. The entire variable domain, with the rest obtained from reference TRBV7-6 and TRBJ2-2, is as follows: GAGVSQSPRYKVTKRGQDVALRCDPISGHVSLYWYRQALGQGPEFLTYFNYEAQQDKSGLPNDRFSAERPEGSISTLTIQRTEQRDSAMYRCASSLAPGANTGELFFGEGSRLTVL.

The chain is built from TRBV4-1 and TRBJ2-4, with TRBD1 matching 7 bases. Trimming took 3 bases from V and 0 from J; bases not matched to a gene: 8. Germline V lookup: CDR1 MGHRA, CDR2 YSYEKL. The CDR3 is 17 residues long. The CDR3 coding sequence is TGCGCCAGCAGCCAGCCCGGGACAGCTCTAGCCAAAAACATTCAGTACTTC. Its protein product is CASSQPGTALAKNIQYF.

This chain connects TRBV5-1 to TRBJ2-1, with TRBD2 identical over 8 bases. J gave up 4 bases and V 4 bases, and 7 bases lay outside the gene matches. Germline V gene data show CDR1 as SGHRS and CDR2 as YFSETQ. The CDR3 loop spans 15 amino acids. The CDR3 sequence: CASSLSGRGYNEQFF. DNA for the CDR3: TGCGCCAGCAGCCTCTCCGGGAGGGGGTACAATGAGCAGTTCTTC.

The chain combines TRBV28 with TRBJ2-7; D may be TRBD1 (6 bases). V gave up 5 bases and J gave up 5 bases, with 19 bases separating them. CDR3 length: 15 residues. Germline CDR1 is MDHEN and CDR2 is SYDVKM. CDR3 sequence reads: CASSTTPGHINEQYF. Written as DNA, the CDR3 is TGTGCCAGCAGTACCACACCGGGACATATTAACGAGCAGTACTTC.

This chain joins TRBV29-1 and TRBJ2-3; 16 nucleotides agree with TRBD2. Germline loops: CDR1 SQVTM, CDR2 ANQGSEA. V was clipped by 7 bases and J by 3 bases; unmatched bases: 4. CDR3 size: 15 residues. Here the CDR3 DNA reads TGCAGCGGGGGACTAGCGGGAGGGCCTACAGATACGCAGTATTTT. It codes for CSGGLAGGPTDTQYF.

The sample holds one count of this clone. The genes are TRBV18 and TRBJ2-7, with D hard to call. The V gene lost 2 bases and the J gene lost 6 bases, with 14 bases spanning the gap. The germline V gene encodes CDR1 KGHSH and CDR2 LQKENI. This CDR3 is built from 14 residues. The CDR3 reads CASSPNYGSLEQYF. The CDR3 DNA reads as TGTGCCAGCTCACCAAACTATGGTTCCCTCGAGCAGTACTTC. Drawing the rest from reference TRBV18 and TRBJ2-7, the complete variable domain is NAGVMQNPRHLVRRRGQEARLRCSPMKGHSHVYWYRQLPEEGLKFMVYLQKENIIDESGMPKERFSAEFPKEGPSILRIQQVVRGDSAAYFCASSPNYGSLEQYFGPGTRLTVT.

The CDR3 DNA is TGTGCCAGCAGTGAACCCTTTAAGTCTACGGGGGACGAGCAGTACTTC. This translates into CASSEPFKSTGDEQYF. The chain links TRBV6-1 to TRBJ2-7; TRBD2 might be the D (6 bases). Looked up from germline, CDR1 is MNHNS and CDR2 is SASEGT. V was trimmed by 2 bases and J by 5 bases, leaving 19 bases between them. The CDR3 is 16 amino acids.

The V and J genes are TRBV9 and TRBJ2-7, with 10 bases fitting TRBD1. The J segment lost 6 bases and the V segment lost 4 bases, leaving 7 bases of the junction unmatched. The CDR3 runs 14 residues. Per the germline V gene, CDR1 is SGDLS and CDR2 is YYNGEE. Written as DNA, the CDR3 is TGTGCCAGCAGCTTGGGACAGGGGTTTGGCGAGCAGTACTTC. It is translated as CASSLGQGFGEQYF.

This clone was detected once. The gene calls are TRBV11-2 and TRBJ2-7, with a weak D call TRBD1 (6 bases). Germline CDR1 and CDR2: SGHAT and FQNNGV. V was trimmed by 5 bases and J by 5 bases, leaving 28 bases between them. The CDR3 length is 18 residues. The CDR3 DNA is TGTGCCAGCAGCCCCCGGGGAAAACTCCAGGGGAGTAAGGACGAGCAGTACTTC. Amino acids: CASSPRGKLQGSKDEQYF.